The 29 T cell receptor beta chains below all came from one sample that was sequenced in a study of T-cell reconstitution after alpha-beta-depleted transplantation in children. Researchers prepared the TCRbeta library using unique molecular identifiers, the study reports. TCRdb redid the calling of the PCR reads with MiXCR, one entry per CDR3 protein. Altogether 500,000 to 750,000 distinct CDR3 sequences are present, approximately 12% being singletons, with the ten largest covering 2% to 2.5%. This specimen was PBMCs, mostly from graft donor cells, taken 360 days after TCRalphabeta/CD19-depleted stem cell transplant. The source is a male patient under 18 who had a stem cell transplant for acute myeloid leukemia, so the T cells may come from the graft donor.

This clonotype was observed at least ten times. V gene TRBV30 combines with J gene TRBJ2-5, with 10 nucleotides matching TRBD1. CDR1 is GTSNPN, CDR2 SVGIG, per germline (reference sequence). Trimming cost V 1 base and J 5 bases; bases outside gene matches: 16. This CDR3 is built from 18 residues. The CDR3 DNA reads TGTGCCTGGAGTGCAATTACTAGTCCGACAGGGGGCCACGAGACCCAGTACTTC. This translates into CAWSAITSPTGGHETQYF.

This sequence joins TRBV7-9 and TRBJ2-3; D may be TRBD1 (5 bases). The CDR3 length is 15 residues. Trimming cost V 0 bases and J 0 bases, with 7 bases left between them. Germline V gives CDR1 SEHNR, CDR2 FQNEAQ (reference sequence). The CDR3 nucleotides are TGTGCCAGCAGCTTAGCGCCAGGGAGCACAGATACGCAGTATTTT. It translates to CASSLAPGSTDTQYF.

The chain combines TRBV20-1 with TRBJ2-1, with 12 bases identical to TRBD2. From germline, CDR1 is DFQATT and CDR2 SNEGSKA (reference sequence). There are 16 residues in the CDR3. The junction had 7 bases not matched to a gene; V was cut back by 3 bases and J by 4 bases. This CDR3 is CSASFTSGRRYNEQFF. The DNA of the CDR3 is TGCAGTGCTAGCTTTACTAGCGGGAGGAGGTACAATGAGCAGTTCTTC.

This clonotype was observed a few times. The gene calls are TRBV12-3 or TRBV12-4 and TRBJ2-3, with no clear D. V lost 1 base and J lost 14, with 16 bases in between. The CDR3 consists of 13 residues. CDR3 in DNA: TGTGCCAGCAGTTTAGGGCTAGGGATGTGGGGGTATTTT. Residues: CASSLGLGMWGYF.

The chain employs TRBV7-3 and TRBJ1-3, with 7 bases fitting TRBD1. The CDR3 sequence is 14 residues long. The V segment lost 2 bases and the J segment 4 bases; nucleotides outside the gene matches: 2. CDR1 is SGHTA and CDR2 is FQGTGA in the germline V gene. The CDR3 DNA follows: TGTGCCAGCAGCTTACAGGGGGAAGGAAACACCATATATTTT. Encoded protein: CASSLQGEGNTIYF.

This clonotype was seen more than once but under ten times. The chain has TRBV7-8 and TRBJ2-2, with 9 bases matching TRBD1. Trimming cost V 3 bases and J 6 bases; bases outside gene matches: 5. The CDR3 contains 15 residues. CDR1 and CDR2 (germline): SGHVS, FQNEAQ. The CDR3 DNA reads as TGTGCCAGCAGCTTCCCGGGACAGGGCGCCGGGGAGCTGTTTTTT. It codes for CASSFPGQGAGELFF.

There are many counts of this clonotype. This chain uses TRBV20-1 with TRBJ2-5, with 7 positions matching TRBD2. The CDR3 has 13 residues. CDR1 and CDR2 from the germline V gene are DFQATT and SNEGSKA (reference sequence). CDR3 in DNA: TGCGGACTCGGGGGGTTGGTACAGGAGACCCAGTACTTC. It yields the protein CGLGGLVQETQYF.

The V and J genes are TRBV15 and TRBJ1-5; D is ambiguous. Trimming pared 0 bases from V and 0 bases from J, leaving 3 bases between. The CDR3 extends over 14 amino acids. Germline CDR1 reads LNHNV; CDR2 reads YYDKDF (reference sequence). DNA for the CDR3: TGTGCCACCAGCAGAGATACTAGCAATCAGCCCCAGCATTTT. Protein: CATSRDTSNQPQHF.

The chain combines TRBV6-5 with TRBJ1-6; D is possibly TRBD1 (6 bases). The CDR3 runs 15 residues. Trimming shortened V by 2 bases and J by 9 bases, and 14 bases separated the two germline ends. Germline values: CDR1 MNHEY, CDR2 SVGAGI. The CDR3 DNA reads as TGTGCCAGCAGTTACGCTCGACGAGGGGGTTCACCCCTCCACTTT. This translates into CASSYARRGGSPLHF.

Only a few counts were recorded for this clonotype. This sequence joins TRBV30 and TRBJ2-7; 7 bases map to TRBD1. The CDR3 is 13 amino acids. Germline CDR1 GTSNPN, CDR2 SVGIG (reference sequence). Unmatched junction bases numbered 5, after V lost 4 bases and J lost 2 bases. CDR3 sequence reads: CAWTEGGAYEQYF. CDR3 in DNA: TGTGCCTGGACCGAAGGGGGCGCCTACGAGCAGTACTTC.

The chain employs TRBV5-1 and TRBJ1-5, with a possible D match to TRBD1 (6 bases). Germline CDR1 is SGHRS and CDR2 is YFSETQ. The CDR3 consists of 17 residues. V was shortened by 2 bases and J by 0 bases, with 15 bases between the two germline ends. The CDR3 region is CASSFSGGPFSNQPQHF. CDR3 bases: TGCGCCAGCAGCTTCAGCGGGGGCCCCTTTAGCAATCAGCCCCAGCATTTT.

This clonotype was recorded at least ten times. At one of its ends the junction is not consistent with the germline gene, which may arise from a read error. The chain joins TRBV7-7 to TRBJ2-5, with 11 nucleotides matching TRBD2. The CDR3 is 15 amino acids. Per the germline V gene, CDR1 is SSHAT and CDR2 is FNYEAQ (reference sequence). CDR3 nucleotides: TGTGCTAGCAGCTTAAGCACTAGCGGGAGTGAGACCCAGTACTTC. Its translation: CASSLSTSGSETQYF.

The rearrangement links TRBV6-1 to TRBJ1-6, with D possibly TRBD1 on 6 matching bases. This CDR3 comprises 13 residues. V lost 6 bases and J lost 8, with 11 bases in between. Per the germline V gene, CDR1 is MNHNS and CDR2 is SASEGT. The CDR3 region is CASRTGRDSPLHF. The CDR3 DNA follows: TGTGCCAGCAGAACAGGGCGGGATTCACCCCTCCACTTT.

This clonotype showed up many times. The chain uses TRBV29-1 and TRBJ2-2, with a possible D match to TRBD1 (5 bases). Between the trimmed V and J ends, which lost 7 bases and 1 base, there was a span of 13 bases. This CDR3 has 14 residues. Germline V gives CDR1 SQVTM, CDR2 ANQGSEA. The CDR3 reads CSGLKTVNTGELFF. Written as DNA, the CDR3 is TGCAGCGGCCTCAAGACAGTGAACACCGGGGAGCTGTTTTTT.

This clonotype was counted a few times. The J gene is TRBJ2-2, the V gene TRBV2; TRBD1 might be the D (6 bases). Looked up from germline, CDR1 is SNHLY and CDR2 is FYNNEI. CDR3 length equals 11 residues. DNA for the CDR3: TGTGCGGAAGGGGGCACCGGGGAGCTGTTTTTT. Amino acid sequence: CAEGGTGELFF. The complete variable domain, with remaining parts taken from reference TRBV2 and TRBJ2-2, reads EPEVTQTPSHQVTQMGQEVILRCVPISNHLYFYWYRQILGQKVEFLVSFYNNEISEKSEIFDDQFSVERPDGSNFTLKIRSTKLEDSAMYFCAEGGTGELFFGEGSRLTVL.

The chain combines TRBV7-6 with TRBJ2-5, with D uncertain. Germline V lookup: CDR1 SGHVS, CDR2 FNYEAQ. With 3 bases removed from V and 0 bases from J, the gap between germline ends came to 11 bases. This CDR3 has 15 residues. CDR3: CASSFLTVYQETQYF. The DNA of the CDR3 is TGTGCCAGCAGCTTCCTGACTGTGTACCAAGAGACCCAGTACTTC.

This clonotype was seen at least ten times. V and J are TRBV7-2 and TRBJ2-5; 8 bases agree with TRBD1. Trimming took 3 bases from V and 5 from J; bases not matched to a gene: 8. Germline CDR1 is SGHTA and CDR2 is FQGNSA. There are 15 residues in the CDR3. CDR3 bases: TGTGCCAGCAGCTTTTACAGGGGGTTTGGGGAGACCCAGTACTTC. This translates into CASSFYRGFGETQYF.

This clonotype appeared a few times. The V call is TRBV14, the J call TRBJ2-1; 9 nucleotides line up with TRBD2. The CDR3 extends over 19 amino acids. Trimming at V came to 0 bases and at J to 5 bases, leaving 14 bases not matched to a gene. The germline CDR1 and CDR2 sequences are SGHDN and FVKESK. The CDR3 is CASSQDLARREGPDNEQFF. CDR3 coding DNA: TGTGCCAGCAGCCAAGATCTCGCACGGCGGGAGGGCCCTGACAATGAGCAGTTCTTC.

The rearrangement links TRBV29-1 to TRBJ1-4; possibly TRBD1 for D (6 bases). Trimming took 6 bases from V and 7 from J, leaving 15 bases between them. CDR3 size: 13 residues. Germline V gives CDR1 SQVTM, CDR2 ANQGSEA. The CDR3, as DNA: TGCAGCGTCCGGACAGCATATGGTGAAAAACTGTTTTTT. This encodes CSVRTAYGEKLFF.

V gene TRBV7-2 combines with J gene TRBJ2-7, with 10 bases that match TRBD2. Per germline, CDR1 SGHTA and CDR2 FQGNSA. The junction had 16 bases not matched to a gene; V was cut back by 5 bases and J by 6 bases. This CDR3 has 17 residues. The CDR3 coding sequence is TGTGCCAGCAGCGAAGCCCCGGGACTAGCGCTCCTGGGCGAGCAGTACTTC. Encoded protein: CASSEAPGLALLGEQYF.

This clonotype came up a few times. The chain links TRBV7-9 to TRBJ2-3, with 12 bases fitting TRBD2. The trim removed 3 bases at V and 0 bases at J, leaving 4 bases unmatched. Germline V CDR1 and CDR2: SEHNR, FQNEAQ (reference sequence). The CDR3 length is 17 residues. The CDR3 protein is CASSFGGLAGSTDTQYF. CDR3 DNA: TGTGCCAGCAGCTTCGGCGGACTAGCGGGGAGCACAGATACGCAGTATTTT.

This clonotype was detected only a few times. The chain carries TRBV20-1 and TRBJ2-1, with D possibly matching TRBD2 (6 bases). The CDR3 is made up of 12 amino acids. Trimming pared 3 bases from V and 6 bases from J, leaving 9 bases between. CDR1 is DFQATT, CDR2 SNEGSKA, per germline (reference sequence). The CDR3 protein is CSASLASNEQFF. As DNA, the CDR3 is TGCAGTGCTAGTCTAGCGTCCAATGAGCAGTTCTTC.

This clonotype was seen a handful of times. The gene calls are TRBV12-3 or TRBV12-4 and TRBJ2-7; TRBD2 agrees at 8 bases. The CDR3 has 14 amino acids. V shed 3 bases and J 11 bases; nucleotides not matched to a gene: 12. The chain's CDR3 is CASSFGGAGELEYF. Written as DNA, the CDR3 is TGTGCCAGCAGTTTTGGAGGAGCGGGAGAACTGGAGTACTTC.

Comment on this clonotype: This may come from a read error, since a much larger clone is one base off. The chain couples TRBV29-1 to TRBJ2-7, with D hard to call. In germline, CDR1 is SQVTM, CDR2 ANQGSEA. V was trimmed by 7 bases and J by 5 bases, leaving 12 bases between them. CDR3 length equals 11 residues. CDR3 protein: CSGITANEQYF. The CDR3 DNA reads TGCAGCGGAATTACAGCCAACGAGCAGTACTTC.

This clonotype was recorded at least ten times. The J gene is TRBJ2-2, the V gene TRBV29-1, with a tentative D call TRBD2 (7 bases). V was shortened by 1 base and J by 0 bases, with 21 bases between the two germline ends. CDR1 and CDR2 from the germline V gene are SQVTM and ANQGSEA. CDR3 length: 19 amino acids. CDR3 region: CSVEAPWGGPYANTGELFF. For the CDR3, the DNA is TGCAGCGTTGAAGCGCCTTGGGGGGGCCCTTACGCGAACACCGGGGAGCTGTTTTTT.

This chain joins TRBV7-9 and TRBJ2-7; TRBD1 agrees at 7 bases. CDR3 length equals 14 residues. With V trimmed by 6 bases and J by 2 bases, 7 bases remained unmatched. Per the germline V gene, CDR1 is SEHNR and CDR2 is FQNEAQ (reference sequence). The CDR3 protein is CASSQTGRAYEQYF. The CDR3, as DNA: TGTGCCAGCAGTCAGACAGGGAGAGCCTACGAGCAGTACTTC.

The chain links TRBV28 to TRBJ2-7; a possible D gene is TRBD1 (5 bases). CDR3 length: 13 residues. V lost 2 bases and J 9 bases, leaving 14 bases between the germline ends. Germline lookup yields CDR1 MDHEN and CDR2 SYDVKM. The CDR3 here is CASSLPKTDGQYF. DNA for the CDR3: TGTGCCAGCAGTTTACCAAAGACAGATGGGCAGTACTTC.

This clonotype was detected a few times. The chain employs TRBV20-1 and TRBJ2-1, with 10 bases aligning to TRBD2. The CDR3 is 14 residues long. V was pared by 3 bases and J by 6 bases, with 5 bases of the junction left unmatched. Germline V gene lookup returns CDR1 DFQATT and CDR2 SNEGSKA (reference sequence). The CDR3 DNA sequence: TGCAGTGCTAGGGGTGGACTAGCGGTCAATGAGCAGTTCTTC. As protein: CSARGGLAVNEQFF.

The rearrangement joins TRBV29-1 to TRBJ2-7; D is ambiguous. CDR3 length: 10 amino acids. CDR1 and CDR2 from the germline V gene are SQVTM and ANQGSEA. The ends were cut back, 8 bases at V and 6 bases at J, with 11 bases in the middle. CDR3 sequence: CSPAITEQYF. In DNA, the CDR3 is TGCAGCCCGGCGATAACCGAGCAGTACTTC.